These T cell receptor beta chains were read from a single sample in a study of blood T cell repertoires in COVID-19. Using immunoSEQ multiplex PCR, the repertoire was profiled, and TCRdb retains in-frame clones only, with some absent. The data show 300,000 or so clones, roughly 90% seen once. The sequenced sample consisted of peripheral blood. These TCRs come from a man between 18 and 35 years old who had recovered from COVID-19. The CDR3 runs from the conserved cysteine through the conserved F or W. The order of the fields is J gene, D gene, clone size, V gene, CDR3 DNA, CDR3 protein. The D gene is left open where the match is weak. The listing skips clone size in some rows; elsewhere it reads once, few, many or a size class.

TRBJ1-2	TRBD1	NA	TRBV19	TGTGCCAGCGTAAATCCGAGGACAGGGCAGTTCAACTATGGCTACACCTTC	CASVNPRTGQFNYGYTF
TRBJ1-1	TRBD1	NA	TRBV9	TGTGCCAGCAGCGGAACAGGGGTACACACTGAAGCTTTCTTT	CASSGTGVHTEAFF
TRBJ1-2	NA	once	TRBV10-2	TGCGCCAGCGCGAGTATCTATGGCTACACCTTC	CASASIYGYTF
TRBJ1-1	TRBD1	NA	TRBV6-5	TGTGCCAGCAGTTACTACGGGACAGTGAACACTGAAGCTTTCTTT	CASSYYGTVNTEAFF
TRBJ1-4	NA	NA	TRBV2	TGTGCCAGCAGCCTAAAACCCGGGACAACTAATGAAAAACTGTTTTTT	CASSLKPGTTNEKLFF
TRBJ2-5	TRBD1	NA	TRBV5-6	TGTGCCAGCAGCTTGGCCGTTGGACAGGGGGCAGAGACCCAGTACTTC	CASSLAVGQGAETQYF
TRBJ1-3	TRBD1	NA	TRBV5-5	TGTGCCAGCAGCTTGGTCGGGACAGGGGCAGTAGGAAACACCATATATTTT	CASSLVGTGAVGNTIYF
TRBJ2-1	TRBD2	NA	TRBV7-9	TGTGCCAGCAGCGTCCTAGCGGGAGCGAGGGAGCAGTTCTTC	CASSVLAGAREQFF
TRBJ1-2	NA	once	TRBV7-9	TGTGCCAGCAGCTTACCTACCGACGGAGGATATGGCTACACCTTC	CASSLPTDGGYGYTF
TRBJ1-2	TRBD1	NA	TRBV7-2	TGTGCCAGCAGCTTATTCCCGGGACAGAACTATGGCTACACCTTC	CASSLFPGQNYGYTF
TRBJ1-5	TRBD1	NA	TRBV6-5	TGTGCCAGCAGTAAGGACAGGGTCAGCAATCAGCCCCAGCATTTT	CASSKDRVSNQPQHF
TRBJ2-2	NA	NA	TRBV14	TGTGCCAGCAGCCAAGATCGTAGCACCGGGGAGCTGTTTTTT	CASSQDRSTGELFF
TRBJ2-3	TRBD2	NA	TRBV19	TGTGCCAGTAGTATAGTTTACGGCGGGAGGAGCACAGATACGCAGTATTTT	CASSIVYGGRSTDTQYF
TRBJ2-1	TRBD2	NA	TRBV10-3	TGTGCCATCTGTAGGACTAGCGGGAGGAATGAGCAGTTCTTC	CAICRTSGRNEQFF
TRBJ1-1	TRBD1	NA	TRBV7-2	TGTGCCAGCAGCTTGGGACAGGGGAACACTGAAGCTTTCTTT	CASSLGQGNTEAFF
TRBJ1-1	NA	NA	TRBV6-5	TGTGCCAGCAGTCAAACCCGGGACACTGAAGCTTTCTTT	CASSQTRDTEAFF
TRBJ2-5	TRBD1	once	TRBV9	TGTGCCAGCAGCGTAGCAACAGGGGGCGAAGAGACCCAGTACTTC	CASSVATGGEETQYF
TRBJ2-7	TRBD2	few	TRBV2	TGTGCCAGCATCGTCCAGCGGGAGGTTTACGAGCAGTACTTC	CASIVQREVYEQYF
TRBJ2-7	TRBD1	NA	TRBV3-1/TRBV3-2	TGTGCCAGCAGCCAACGGACAGGAGCACCCTACGAGCAGTACTTC	CASSQRTGAPYEQYF
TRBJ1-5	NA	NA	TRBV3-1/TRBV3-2	TGTGCCAGCAGCTCAAATCAGGGGATGGATCAGCCCCAGCATTTT	CASSSNQGMDQPQHF
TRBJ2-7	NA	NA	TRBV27	TGTGCCAGCAGTTTATATGGCAGGGATGTCTACGAGCAGTACTTC	CASSLYGRDVYEQYF
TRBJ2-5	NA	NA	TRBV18	TGTGCCAGCTCACCCCCCGGGGGGACCCAGTACTTC	CASSPPGGTQYF
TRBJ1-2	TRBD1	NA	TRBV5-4	TGTGCCAGCAGCTTAGGACAGGGCTCTAACTATGGCTACACCTTC	CASSLGQGSNYGYTF
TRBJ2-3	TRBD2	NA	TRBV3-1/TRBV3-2	TGTGCCAGCAGCCAAGCCCCGGGAGGTGGGACAGATACGCAGTATTTT	CASSQAPGGGTDTQYF
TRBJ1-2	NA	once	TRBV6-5	TGTGCCAGCAGTTATTCGAGGGGCGGACTAGGGGAAGGCTACACCTTC	CASSYSRGGLGEGYTF
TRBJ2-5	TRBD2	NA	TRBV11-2	TGTGCCAGCAGCTTGGGGGGGGGAACACAAGAGACCCAGTACTTC	CASSLGGGTQETQYF
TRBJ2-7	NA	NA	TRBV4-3	TGCGCCAGCAGCCAAGATTGGACTCCGGGACATTTGACCTACGAGCAGTACTTC	CASSQDWTPGHLTYEQYF
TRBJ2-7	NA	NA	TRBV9	TGTGCCAGCAGCGGCCCTACAGGGCTCCACGAGCAGTACTTC	CASSGPTGLHEQYF
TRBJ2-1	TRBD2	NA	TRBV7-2	TGTGCCAGCAGCTCACTAGCGGGGGGGACTGAGCAGTTCTTC	CASSSLAGGTEQFF